This T cell receptor (beta chain) stems from a study of T-cell reconstitution after alpha-beta-depleted transplantation in children. General study findings and limits: It was reported that alpha-beta T cells came from several hundred expanded graft clones (about two months after transplant).

This CDR3 is built from 15 residues. Germline V gives CDR1 SGHTA, CDR2 FQGNSA. V gave up 1 base and J gave up 4 bases; unmatched junction bases: 6. Unique molecular identifiers were used in preparing the TCRbeta library. TCRdb ran MiXCR on the PCR reads and lists one entry per CDR3 protein. The data show around 440,000 distinct CDR3 sequences, more than 9% seen once. Comment on this clonotype: Antigen: not known.

This clonotype was obtained from a child aged 2 to 9 with inherited bone marrow failure, due to receive a stem cell transplant. The chain carries TRBV7-2 and TRBJ1-2; 7 nucleotides match TRBD1. The material was PBMCs, obtained before TCRalphabeta/CD19-depleted stem cell transplant. The CDR3 reads CASSLGTGAAYGYTF. CDR3 coding DNA: TGTGCCAGCAGCTTAGGAACAGGGGCAGCCTATGGCTACACCTTC.